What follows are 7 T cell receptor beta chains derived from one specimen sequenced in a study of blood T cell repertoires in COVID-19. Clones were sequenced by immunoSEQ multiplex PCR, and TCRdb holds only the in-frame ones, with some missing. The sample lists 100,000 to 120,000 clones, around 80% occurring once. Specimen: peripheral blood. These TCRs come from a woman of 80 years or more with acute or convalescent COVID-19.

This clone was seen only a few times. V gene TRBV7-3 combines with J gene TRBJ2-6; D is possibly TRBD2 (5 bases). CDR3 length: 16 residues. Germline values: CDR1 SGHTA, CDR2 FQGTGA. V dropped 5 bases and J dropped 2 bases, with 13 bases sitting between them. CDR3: CASSPWGVAGANVLTF. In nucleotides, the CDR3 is TGTGCCAGCAGCCCCTGGGGAGTCGCTGGGGCCAACGTCCTGACTTTC.

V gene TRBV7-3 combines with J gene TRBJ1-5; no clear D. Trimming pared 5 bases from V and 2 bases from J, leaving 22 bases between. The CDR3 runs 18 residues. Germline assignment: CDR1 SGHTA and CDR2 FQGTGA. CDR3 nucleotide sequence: TGTGCCAGCAGCCCCCGGTTTTGGGAGGGAAGGGGCAATCAGCCCCAGCATTTT. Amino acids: CASSPRFWEGRGNQPQHF.

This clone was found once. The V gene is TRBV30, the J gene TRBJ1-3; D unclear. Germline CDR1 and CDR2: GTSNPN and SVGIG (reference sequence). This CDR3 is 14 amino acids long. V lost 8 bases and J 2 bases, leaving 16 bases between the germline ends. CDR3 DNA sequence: TGTGCCGGCGGTAGAGGGAAAGCTGGAAACACCATATATTTT. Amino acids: CAGGRGKAGNTIYF.

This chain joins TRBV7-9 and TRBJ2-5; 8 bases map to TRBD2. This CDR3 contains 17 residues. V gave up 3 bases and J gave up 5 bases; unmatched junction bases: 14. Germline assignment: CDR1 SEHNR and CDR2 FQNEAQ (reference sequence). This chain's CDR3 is CASSFAFGSGEGETQYF. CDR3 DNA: TGTGCCAGCAGCTTCGCATTCGGTAGCGGGGAAGGGGAGACCCAGTACTTC.

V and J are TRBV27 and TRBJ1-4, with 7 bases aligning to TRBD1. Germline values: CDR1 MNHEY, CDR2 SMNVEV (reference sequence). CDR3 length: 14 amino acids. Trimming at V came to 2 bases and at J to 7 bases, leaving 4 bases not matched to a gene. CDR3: CASSLTRGSEKLFF. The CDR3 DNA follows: TGTGCCAGCAGTTTAACCAGGGGGAGTGAAAAACTGTTTTTT.

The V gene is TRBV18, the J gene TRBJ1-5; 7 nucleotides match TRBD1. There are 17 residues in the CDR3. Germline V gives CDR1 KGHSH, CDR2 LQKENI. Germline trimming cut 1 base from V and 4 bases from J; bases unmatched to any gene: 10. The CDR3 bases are TGTGCCAGCTCACCACTCCCGGGGACAGTAAGAAATCAGCCCCAGCATTTT. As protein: CASSPLPGTVRNQPQHF.

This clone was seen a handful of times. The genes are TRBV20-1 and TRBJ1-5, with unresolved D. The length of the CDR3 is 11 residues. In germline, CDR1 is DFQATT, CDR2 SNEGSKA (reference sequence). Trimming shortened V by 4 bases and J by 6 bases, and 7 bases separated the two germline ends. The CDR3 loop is CSAKGGQPQHF. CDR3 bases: TGCAGTGCTAAGGGAGGTCAGCCCCAGCATTTT.